This TCR beta chain was profiled in a study of blood T cell repertoires in COVID-19. Participant reports of clinical history set cohort assignment. All recovered Cohort 3 donors got two negative PCRs, got clearance, or saw symptom resolution. Germline V gene data show CDR1 as LGHNT and CDR2 as FRNRAP. With 3 bases removed from V and 0 bases from J, the gap between germline ends came to 21 bases. CDR3 length: 20 amino acids. Method: immunoSEQ multiplex PCR; TCRdb's copy keeps in-frame clones and lacks some. Altogether approximately 480,000 clones are present, about nine tenths being singletons, with the ten largest covering about 0.65%.

The sequence derives from a young woman who had recovered from COVID-19. This rearrangement joins TRBV12-5 to TRBJ1-6; D call uncertain. Input material: PBMCs or T cells enriched from blood (not recorded which). The CDR3 nucleotides read TGTGCTAGTGGTTTTAACACCGGACTCCTGGGGAGCTCCTATAATTCACCCCTCCACTTT. Its translation: CASGFNTGLLGSSYNSPLHF.